Listed below are T cell receptor beta chains from one sample, sequenced in a study of shared clonotypes between healthy human individuals. Sequencing was performed with immunoSEQ multiplex PCR; in TCRdb, only in-frame clones are kept and a portion is missing. The sample records approximately 1.5 million clones, 95% to 99% being singletons. Sequenced input: naive CD4+ T cells sorted from blood. These receptors all stem from a man aged 30 to 45 in good health. CDR3s include the opening cysteine and the closing phenylalanine or tryptophan. The order of the fields is V gene, D gene, J gene, CDR3 length, clone size, CDR3 DNA, CDR3 protein. A D gene is named only where the DNA matches it firmly. Clone size is shown for a subset of rows, as once, few, many or a class of expanded clone.

TRBV27,NA,TRBJ2-5,13,NA,TGTGCCAGCAGTTTAAGGAGGGGAGAGACCCAGTACTTC,CASSLRRGETQYF
TRBV5-4,NA,TRBJ2-2,15,NA,TGTGCCAGCAGCTTGACGGAATGGTACACCGGGGAGCTGTTTTTT,CASSLTEWYTGELFF
TRBV5-6,NA,TRBJ2-1,11,NA,TGTGCCAGCAGCCGTTTCTATGAGCAGTTCTTC,CASSRFYEQFF
TRBV14,TRBD1,TRBJ1-1,15,NA,TGTGCCAGCAGCCAAACCGGGACAGACCTCCGGGAAGCTTTCTTT,CASSQTGTDLREAFF
TRBV7-9,NA,TRBJ1-2,16,NA,TGTGCCAGCAGCCCATCCAACCCAAAAGCTAACTATGGCTACACCTTC,CASSPSNPKANYGYTF
TRBV28,NA,TRBJ1-2,11,once,TGTGCCAGCAGTCGAGGGGAAGGCTACACCTTC,CASSRGEGYTF
TRBV25-1,NA,TRBJ2-2,16,NA,TGTGCCAGCAGTGTTCCGGGCACTGGGCGGACCGGGGAGCTGTTTTTT,CASSVPGTGRTGELFF
TRBV15,NA,TRBJ2-3,13,NA,TGTGCCACCAGGGACAGCAGCACAGATACGCAGTATTTT,CATRDSSTDTQYF
TRBV5-1,NA,TRBJ2-7,16,NA,TGCGCCAGCAGCTTGGAGGCGGAGGGTGGGTACTACGAGCAGTACTTC,CASSLEAEGGYYEQYF
TRBV28,NA,TRBJ2-2,14,NA,TGTGCCAGCAGTTTACTAGCGCCAGGGGGGGAGCTGTTTTTT,CASSLLAPGGELFF
TRBV4-1,NA,TRBJ1-5,13,NA,TGCGCCAGCAGCCAACGGGGGAATCAGCCCCAGCATTTT,CASSQRGNQPQHF
TRBV14,NA,TRBJ1-5,13,NA,TGTGCCAGCAGCCAGGGGAGAGACCAGCCCCAGCATTTT,CASSQGRDQPQHF
TRBV29-1,NA,TRBJ2-5,13,NA,TGCAGCCCGGCGGGGCTTAGTCAAGAGACCCAGTACTTC,CSPAGLSQETQYF
TRBV5-5,TRBD2,TRBJ2-7,16,NA,TGTGCCAGCAGCCCGGGACTAGCGGGGGTGATCTACGAGCAGTACTTC,CASSPGLAGVIYEQYF
TRBV7-6,NA,TRBJ2-3,12,NA,TGTGCCAGCAGCCGAGTCACAGATACGCAGTATTTT,CASSRVTDTQYF
TRBV28,NA,TRBJ2-1,15,NA,TGTGCCAGCAGTTTGCCGGTGTTCGTTTACAATGAGCAGTTCTTC,CASSLPVFVYNEQFF
TRBV18,TRBD2,TRBJ2-1,17,NA,TGTGCCAGCTCACCACTACCGCCGGGACTAGCGACCAATGAGCAGTTCTTC,CASSPLPPGLATNEQFF
TRBV14,NA,TRBJ2-3,15,NA,TGTGCCAGCAGCCAAGCGGGAGTGGGCACAGATACGCAGTATTTT,CASSQAGVGTDTQYF
TRBV27,TRBD1,TRBJ2-3,16,NA,TGTGCCAGCAGAAACCTGACAGGGGCTTCGAGAGATACGCAGTATTTT,CASRNLTGASRDTQYF
TRBV29-1,NA,TRBJ1-2,12,NA,TGCAGCGCCGCGACCAGTGGGTATGGCTACACCTTC,CSAATSGYGYTF
TRBV15,TRBD2,TRBJ2-3,16,NA,TGTGCCACCAGCAGGGTTAGCGGGAGAGGGACAGATACGCAGTATTTT,CATSRVSGRGTDTQYF
TRBV5-1,TRBD1,TRBJ1-1,16,once,TGCGCCAGCAGCTTGGTAGCCGGGACAGCGAACACTGAAGCTTTCTTT,CASSLVAGTANTEAFF
TRBV5-5,NA,TRBJ2-7,12,NA,TGTGCCAGCAGCTTGGCCCACTACGAGCAGTACTTC,CASSLAHYEQYF
TRBV10-1,NA,TRBJ2-3,14,once,TGCGCCAGCAGTCGGACCAGAGGCACAGATACGCAGTATTTT,CASSRTRGTDTQYF
TRBV19,NA,TRBJ2-7,14,NA,TGTGCCAGTAGCCCATCTGGGGCCTCCTACGAGCAGTACTTC,CASSPSGASYEQYF
TRBV14,NA,TRBJ1-4,14,NA,TGTGCCAGCAGCCATCAAAACGGTGGCGGAAAACTGTTTTTT,CASSHQNGGGKLFF
TRBV20-1,NA,TRBJ2-3,10,NA,TGCAGTGCTAGCAGGGGTACGCAGTATTTT,CSASRGTQYF